This TCR beta chain was obtained from a study of OX40 agonist ivuxolimab in advanced cancers. Study in general: As their treatment, patients were administered ivuxolimab, an agonistic anti-OX40 (CD134) antibody.

In its sample, this clone was seen a few times. What it recognizes is unknown. From germline, CDR1 is SGDLS and CDR2 YYNGEE. This CDR3 has 13 residues. Trimming shortened V by 4 bases and J by 6 bases, and 11 bases separated the two germline ends. Assay used: immunoSEQ multiplex PCR; TCRdb lists only in-frame clones, some missing. The table records fewer than 25,000 clones, over 70% of them present only once. Study observations and caveats: Partial responders at 0.1-3.0 mg/kg had among the lowest clonal expansion.

On cycle 4 day 1 and cycle 7 day 1, as well as at baseline, blood was sampled. The gene calls are TRBV9 and TRBJ2-1; no clear D. Sequencing used CD4+ or CD8+ T cells sorted from blood, obtained in a trial of the OX40 agonist ivuxolimab. The clonotype originates from an adult with an advanced solid tumor such as melanoma, head and neck, liver or kidney cancer. The CDR3 nucleotides read TGTGCCAGCAGCATATACCTCGGCAATGAGCAGTTCTTC. Encoded protein: CASSIYLGNEQFF.